In its sample, the clone carrying this T cell receptor (beta chain) was seen a few times. Its antigen remains unidentified. Described treatment: approximately 11-day PBMC culture with coronavirus spike peptide pools or control peptides (ViraFEST assay). V trimming: 5 bases; J trimming: 0 bases; junction bases outside the gene matches: 11. Germline CDR1 is SGHNT and CDR2 is YYREEE (reference sequence). The CDR3 is made up of 17 amino acids. This specimen belongs to a study of vaccination and CD4 T cells after COVID-19. With the Oncomine TCR Beta short-read assay, DNA from cultured CD4+ T cells was sequenced. TCRdb redid the calling of the PCR reads with MiXCR, one entry per CDR3 protein. The profile covers approximately 21,000 distinct CDR3 sequences, with 55% appearing a single time and roughly 17% taken by the ten largest.

The TCR sequence derives from a human donor who had recovered from COVID-19. The chain combines TRBV5-4 with TRBJ2-1, with 7 bases lining up with TRBD1. The sample comprised CD4+ T cells from blood, cultured in vitro. The DNA of the CDR3 is TGTGCCAGCAGAAAACCCGGGACAGAGAGCTCCTACAATGAGCAGTTCTTC. This sequence encodes CASRKPGTESSYNEQFF.